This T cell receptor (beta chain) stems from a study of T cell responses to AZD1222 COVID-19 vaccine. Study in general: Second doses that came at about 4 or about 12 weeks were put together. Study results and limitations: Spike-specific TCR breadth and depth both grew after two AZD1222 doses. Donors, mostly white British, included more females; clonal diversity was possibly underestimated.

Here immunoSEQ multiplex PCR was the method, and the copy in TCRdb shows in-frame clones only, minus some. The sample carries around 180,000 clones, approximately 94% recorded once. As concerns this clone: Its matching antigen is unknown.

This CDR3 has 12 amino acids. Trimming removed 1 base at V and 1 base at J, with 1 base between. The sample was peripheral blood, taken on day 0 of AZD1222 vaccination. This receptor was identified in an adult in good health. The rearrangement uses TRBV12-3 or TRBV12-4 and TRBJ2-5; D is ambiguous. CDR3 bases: TGTGCCAGCAGTTTAGTCCAAGAGACCCAGTACTTC. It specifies CASSLVQETQYF.